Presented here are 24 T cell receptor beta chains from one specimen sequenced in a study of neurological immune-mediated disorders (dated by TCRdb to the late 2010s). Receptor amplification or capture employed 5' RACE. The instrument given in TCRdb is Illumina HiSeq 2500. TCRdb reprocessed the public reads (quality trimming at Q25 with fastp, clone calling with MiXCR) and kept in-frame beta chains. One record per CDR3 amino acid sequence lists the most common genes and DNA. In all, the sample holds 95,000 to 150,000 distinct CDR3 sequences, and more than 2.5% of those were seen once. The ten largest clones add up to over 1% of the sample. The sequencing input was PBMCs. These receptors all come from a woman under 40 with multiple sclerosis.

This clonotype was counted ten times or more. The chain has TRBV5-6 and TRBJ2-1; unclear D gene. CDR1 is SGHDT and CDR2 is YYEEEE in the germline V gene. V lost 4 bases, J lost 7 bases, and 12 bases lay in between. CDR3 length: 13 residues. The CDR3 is CASSLEHLNEQFF. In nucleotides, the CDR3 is TGTGCCAGCAGCCTGGAGCACCTGAATGAGCAGTTCTTC.

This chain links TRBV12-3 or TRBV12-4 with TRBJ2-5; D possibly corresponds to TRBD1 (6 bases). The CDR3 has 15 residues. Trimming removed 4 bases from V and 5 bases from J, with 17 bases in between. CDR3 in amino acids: CASSSPQGKLETQYF. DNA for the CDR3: TGTGCCAGCAGTTCTCCACAGGGTAAATTGGAGACCCAGTACTTC.

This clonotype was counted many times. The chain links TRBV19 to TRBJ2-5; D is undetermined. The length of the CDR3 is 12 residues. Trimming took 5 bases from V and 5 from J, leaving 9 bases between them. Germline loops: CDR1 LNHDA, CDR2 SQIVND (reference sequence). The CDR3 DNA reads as TGTGCCAGTAGTGTCATGGGGGAGACCCAGTACTTC. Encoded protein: CASSVMGETQYF.

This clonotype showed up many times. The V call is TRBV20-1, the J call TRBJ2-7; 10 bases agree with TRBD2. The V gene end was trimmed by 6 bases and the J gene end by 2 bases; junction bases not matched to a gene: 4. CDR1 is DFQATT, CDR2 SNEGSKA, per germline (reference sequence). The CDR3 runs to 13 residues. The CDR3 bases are TGCAGTGCCTCTAGCGGGAGTGCCTACGAGCAGTACTTC. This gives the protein CSASSGSAYEQYF.

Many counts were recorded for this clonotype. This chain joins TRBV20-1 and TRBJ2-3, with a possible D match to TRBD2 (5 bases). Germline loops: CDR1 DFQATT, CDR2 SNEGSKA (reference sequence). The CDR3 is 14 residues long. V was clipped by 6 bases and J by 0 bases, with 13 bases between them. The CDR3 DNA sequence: TGCAGTGCCGAGGACTCCATCAGCACAGATACGCAGTATTTT. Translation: CSAEDSISTDTQYF.

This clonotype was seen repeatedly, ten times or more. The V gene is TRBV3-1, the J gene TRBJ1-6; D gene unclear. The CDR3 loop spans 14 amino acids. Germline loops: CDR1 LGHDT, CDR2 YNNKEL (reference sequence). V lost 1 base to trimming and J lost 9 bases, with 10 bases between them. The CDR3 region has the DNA TGTGCCAGCAGCCAAGTTGGCGGGCGTTCACCCCTCCACTTT. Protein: CASSQVGGRSPLHF.

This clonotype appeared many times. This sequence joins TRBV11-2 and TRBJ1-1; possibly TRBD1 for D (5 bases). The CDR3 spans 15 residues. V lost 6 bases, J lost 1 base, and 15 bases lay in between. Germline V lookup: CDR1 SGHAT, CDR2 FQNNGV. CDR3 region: CASSRSGTENTEAFF. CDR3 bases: TGTGCCAGCAGTCGATCCGGGACGGAGAACACTGAAGCTTTCTTT.

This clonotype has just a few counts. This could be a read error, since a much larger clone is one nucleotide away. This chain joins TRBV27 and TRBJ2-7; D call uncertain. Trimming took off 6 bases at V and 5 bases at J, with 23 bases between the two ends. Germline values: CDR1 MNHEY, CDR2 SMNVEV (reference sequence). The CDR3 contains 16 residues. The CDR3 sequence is CASRREPPWTMNEQYF. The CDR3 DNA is TGTGCCAGCAGACGCGAGCCACCATGGACCATGAACGAGCAGTACTTC.

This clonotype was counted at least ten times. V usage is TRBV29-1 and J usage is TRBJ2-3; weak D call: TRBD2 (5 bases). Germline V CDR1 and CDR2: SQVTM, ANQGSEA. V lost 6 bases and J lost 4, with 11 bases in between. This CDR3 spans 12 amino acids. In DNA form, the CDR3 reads TGCAGCGTACCACTAGACGCAGATACGCAGTATTTT. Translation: CSVPLDADTQYF.

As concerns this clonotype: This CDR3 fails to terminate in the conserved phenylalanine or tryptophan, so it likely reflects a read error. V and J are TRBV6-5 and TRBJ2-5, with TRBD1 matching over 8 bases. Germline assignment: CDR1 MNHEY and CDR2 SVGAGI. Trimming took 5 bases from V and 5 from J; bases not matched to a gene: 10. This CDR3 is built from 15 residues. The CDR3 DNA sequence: TGTGCCAGCAGTCGATATCAGGGGGCGTGGGAGACCCAGTACAAC. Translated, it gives CASSRYQGAWETQYN.

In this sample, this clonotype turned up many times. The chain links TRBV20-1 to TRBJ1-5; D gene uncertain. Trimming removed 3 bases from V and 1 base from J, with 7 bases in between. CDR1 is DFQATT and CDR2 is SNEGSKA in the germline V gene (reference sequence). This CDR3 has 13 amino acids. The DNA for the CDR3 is TGCAGTGCTAGTCTGGGGAGCAATCAGCCCCAGCATTTT. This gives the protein CSASLGSNQPQHF.

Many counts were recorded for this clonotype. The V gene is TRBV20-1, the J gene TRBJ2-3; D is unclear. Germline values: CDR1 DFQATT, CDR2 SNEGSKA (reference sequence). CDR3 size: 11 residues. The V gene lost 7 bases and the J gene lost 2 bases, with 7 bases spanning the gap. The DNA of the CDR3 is TGCAGTGTATCCTCCACAGATACGCAGTATTTT. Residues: CSVSSTDTQYF.

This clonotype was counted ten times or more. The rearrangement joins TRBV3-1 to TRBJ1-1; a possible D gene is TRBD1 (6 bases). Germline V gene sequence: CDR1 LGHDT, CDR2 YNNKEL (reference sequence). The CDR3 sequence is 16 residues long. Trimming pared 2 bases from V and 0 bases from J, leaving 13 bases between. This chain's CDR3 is CASSQRGGRMNTEAFF. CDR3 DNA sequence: TGTGCCAGCAGCCAACGTGGGGGGCGGATGAACACTGAAGCTTTCTTT.

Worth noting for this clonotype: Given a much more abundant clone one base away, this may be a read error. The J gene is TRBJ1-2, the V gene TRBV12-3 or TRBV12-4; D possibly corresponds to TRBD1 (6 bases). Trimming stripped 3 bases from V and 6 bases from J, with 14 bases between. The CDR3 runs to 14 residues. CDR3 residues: CASSLGAGLNGYTF. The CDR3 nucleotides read TGTGCCAGCAGTTTGGGGGCCGGGTTGAATGGCTACACCTTC.

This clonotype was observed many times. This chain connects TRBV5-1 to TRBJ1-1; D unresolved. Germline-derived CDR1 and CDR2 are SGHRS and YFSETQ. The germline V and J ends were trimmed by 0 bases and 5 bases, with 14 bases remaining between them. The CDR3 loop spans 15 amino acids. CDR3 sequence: CASSLEIVVGTEAFF. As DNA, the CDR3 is TGCGCCAGCAGCTTGGAAATTGTCGTCGGGACTGAAGCTTTCTTT.

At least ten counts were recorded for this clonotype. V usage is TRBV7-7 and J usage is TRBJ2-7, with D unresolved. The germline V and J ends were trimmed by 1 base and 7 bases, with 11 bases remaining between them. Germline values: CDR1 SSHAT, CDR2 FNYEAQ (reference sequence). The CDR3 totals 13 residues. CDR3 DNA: TGTGCCAGCAGCTTAGGGCCCAGTCGGGAGCAGTACTTC. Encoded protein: CASSLGPSREQYF. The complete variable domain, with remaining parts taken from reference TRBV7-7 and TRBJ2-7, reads GAGVSQSPRYKVTKRGQDVTLRCDPISSHATLYWYQQALGQGPEFLTYFNYEAQPDKSGLPSDRFSAERPEGSISTLTIQRTEQRDSAMYRCASSLGPSREQYFGPGTRLTVT.

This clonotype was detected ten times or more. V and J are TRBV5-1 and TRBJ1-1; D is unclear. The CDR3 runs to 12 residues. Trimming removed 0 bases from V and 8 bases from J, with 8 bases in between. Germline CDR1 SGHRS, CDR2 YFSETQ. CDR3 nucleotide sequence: TGCGCCAGCAGCTTGGTGGGTGGGGAAGCTTTCTTT. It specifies CASSLVGGEAFF.

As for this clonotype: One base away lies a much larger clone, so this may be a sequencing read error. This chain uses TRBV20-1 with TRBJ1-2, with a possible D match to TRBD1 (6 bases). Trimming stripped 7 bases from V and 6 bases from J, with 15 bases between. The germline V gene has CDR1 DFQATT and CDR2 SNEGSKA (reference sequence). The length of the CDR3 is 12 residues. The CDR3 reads CSDGGQGNGYTF. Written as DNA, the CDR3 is TGCAGTGACGGCGGGCAGGGGAATGGCTACACCTTC.

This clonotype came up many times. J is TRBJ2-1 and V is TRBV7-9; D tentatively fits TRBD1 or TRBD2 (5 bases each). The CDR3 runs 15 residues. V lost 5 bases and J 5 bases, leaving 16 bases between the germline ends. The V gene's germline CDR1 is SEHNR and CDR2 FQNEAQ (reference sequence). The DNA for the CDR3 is TGTGCCAGCAGCCATCTTTCCGGGGCCCACAATGAGCAGTTCTTC. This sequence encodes CASSHLSGAHNEQFF.

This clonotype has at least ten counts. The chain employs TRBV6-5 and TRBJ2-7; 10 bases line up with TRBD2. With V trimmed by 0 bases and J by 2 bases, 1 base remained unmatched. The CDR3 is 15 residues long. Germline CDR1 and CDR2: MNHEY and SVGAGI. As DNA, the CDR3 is TGTGCCAGCAGTTACTCCCTAGCGGGGGCCTACGAGCAGTACTTC. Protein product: CASSYSLAGAYEQYF.

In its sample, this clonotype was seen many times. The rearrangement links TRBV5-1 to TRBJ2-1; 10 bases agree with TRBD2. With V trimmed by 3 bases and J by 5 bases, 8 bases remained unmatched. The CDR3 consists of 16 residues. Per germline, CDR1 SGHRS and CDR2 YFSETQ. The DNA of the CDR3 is TGCGCCAGCAGCTACTACAGCGGGACTAGCGACAATGAGCAGTTCTTC. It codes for CASSYYSGTSDNEQFF.

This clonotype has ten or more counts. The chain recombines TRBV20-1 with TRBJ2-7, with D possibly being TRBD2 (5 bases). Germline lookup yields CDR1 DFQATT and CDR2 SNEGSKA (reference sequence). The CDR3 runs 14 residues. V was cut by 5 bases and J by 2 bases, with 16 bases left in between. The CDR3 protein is CSAGSPGITYEQYF. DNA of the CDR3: TGCAGTGCTGGATCGCCCGGGATAACCTACGAGCAGTACTTC.

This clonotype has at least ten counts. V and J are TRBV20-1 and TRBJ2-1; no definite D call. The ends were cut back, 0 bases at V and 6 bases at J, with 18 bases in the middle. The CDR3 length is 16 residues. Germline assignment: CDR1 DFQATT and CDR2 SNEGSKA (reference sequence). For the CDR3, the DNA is TGCAGTGCTAGAGAATCTGGGCGAGTGCTTTTCAATGAGCAGTTCTTC. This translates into CSARESGRVLFNEQFF.

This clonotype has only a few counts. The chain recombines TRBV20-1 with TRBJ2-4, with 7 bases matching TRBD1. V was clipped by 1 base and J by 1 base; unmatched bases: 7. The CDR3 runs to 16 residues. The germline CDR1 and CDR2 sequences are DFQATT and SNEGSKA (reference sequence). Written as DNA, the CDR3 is TGCAGTGCTAGAGGGGGACAGCCTGAGGCCAAAAACATTCAGTACTTC. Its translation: CSARGGQPEAKNIQYF.